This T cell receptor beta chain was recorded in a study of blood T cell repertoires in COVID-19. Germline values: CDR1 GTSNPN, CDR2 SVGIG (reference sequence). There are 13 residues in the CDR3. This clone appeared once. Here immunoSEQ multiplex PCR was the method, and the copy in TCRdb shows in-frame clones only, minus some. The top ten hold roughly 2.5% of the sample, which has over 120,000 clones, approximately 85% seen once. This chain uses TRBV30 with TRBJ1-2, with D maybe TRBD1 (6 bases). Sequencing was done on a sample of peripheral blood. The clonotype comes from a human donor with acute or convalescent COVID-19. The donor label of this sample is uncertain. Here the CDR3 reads CARTGGGRYGYTF. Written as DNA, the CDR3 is TGTGCACGAACCGGGGGCGGGAGATATGGCTACACCTTC.